Included here is one T cell receptor (beta chain) sequence, with context. Its specific antigen is unknown. No much larger clone is present one base from it, and per-base qualities are unavailable. This record comes from a study of cytomegalovirus exposure and HLA in healthy donors (TCRdb year 2017). Concerning the study at large: An earlier analysis of 587 of the donors reported 276 Gb of sequence data and 117 million unique TCR beta sequences obtained from around 170 million T cells. An early release that covered about 600 HLA-typed donors contained 300 to 350 gigabases of sequencing data and roughly 84 million unique TCR sequences. Of the 300 to 450 genotyped donors, approximately 80% fell in the genetic ancestry cluster associated with self-reported Caucasian donors. The study aimed to test whether cataloging public T cell receptors could reveal signatures of past pathogen exposure. The study profiled the T cell repertoires of under 700 subjects by immunosequencing and related them to cytomegalovirus serostatus. In addition to the first cohort of about 650 subjects, a separate validation cohort of over 90 different subjects was used. The study combined high-throughput TCR immunosequencing, statistical association of individual TCRs with disease status, and machine learning to predict cytomegalovirus infection status. A later analysis re-analyzed previously published TCR beta repertoires from roughly 630 donors and added high-resolution HLA genotyping to study TCR occurrence patterns. In the later analysis, no new phenotypic data were used to find candidate immune exposures; instead, reliance was placed on TCR beta sequences and their occurrence across donors. An earlier analysis of approximately 580 of the donors used high-throughput TCR beta sequencing to judge whether each TCR beta V gene segment behaved as functional or pseudogenic. Donor age, sex, ethnicity and CMV serostatus were collected together with the repertoire data. A later genetic analysis used genome-wide SNP genotypes for about 55% of the 666 donors, treating that subset as a discovery cohort. All discovery cohort repertoires had been generated on a single sequencing platform. HLA typing included class I and class II loci at four-digit resolution. The number of donors typed differed by locus, with 629-630 for A, B, C, DRB1 and DQB1, approximately 500 for DQA1, 600 to 610 for DPA1, and around 460 for DPB1. Roughly five DR-DQ haplotypes were handled as single units for association and clustering because linkage in the cohort was strong. Among 398 genotyped donors of the cohort, an average of approximately 250,000 unique TCR beta nucleotide sequences were sequenced per donor, 15% to 20% of them non-productive.

The cohort comprised some 730 healthy bone marrow donors. Cohort members were all nominally healthy when sampled, although unrecorded immune exposures were likely present. The donor tested CMV seronegative and was one of the 352 seronegative cohort members. Every donor gave a peripheral blood sample, and the peripheral blood mononuclear cells from that sample were used for TCR beta sequencing. The Qiagen DNeasy Blood Extraction Kit was used to extract genomic DNA from the blood cell samples. Library preparation was by the immunoSEQ multiplex PCR assay. The multiplex PCR relied on a mix of 60 forward primers for TCR Vbeta segments and 13 reverse primers for TCR Jbeta segments. The CDR3 region of rearranged TCR beta genes was amplified from genomic DNA by a multiplex PCR assay. Amplified TCR beta libraries were sequenced as 87-base-pair reads on the Illumina HiSeq System. The authors' analysis ran thus. Across the 500 to 700 repertoires, a later analysis counted about 81 million unique TCR beta chains, approximately 10 million of which were shared by at least two donors. Raw reads were error-corrected and collapsed into unique sequences by a nearest-neighbor algorithm in which closely related sequences were merged to remove PCR and sequencing errors. V, D and J gene segments were assigned by aligning CDR3 sequences to IMGT reference sequences. Each retained sequence needed at least a six-nucleotide match to both a V gene segment and a J gene segment. A rearrangement counted as productive if the CDR3 had no stop codons and remained in frame with V and J, and every other rearrangement counted as non-productive. Following IMGT convention, CDR3 was defined as the stretch from the second conserved V-encoded cysteine to the conserved J-encoded phenylalanine. The earlier analysis of more than 450 of the donors excluded sequences that lacked an unambiguous match to a single V gene segment. An earlier analysis of a few hundred of the donors called V segments functional above 56.7% productive rearrangements and segregating when the between-donor standard deviation exceeded 5%. A statistical classification framework was built to diagnose cytomegalovirus status from the catalog of TCR beta chain sequences. In a later analysis, TCR nucleotide sequences were compared against IMGT/GENE-DB human TR gene sequences so that V and J genes could be assigned. The TCRdist pipeline was used in a later analysis to assign CDR3 sequences and most-parsimonious VDJ recombination scenarios. In a later analysis, each TCR beta chain was defined by its CDR3 amino acid sequence together with its V-gene family, and reads lacking a unique V-gene family were excluded. To address suspected cross-contamination and a sequencing artifact, a later analysis removed 550 to 750 highly shared, low-generation-probability nucleotide sequences. A later analysis calculated a clonal expansion index for each public chain from normalized within-repertoire ranks of inferred template counts. In a later analysis, generation probabilities were computed using a VDJ recombination model fitted to out-of-frame rearrangements, and the results were checked against IGoR. A later analysis scored TCR-TCR, TCR-HLA and TCR-CMV co-occurrence with hypergeometric tests, applying a repertoire-size bias correction to TCR pairs. In a later analysis, false discovery rates were estimated by permuting HLA or CMV assignments 20 times. A later analysis grouped co-occurring TCRs with DBSCAN, adding TCRdist sequence similarity when clustering within HLA-allele-positive subsets. For co-occurrence clustering, repertoires with fewer than 30,000 or more than 120,000 public chains were excluded, along with roughly 5 repertoires with anomalous nucleotide sharing. This is the immuneACCESS table as TCRdb keeps it, with only in-frame sequences that have V and J called. A part of the clones is gone; compared with another copy, unresolved V genes explain less than half, and the rest is unexplained. The V and J calls and the clone size are those of that table, but D and trimming were determined from the DNA. In all, the sample holds around 100,000 clones, and 75% of those were seen once. Of the sample, about 10% falls within the top ten clones.

Results and caveats for the whole study, not just this receptor: The cohort was sequenced for TCR beta chains only, and without alpha or paired-chain data the features that could be detected were limited. A later analysis reported that several top co-occurrence clusters appeared linked to parvovirus B19, influenza, CMV and Epstein-Barr virus. The only immune exposure information available for the cohort was CMV serostatus. The sequencing pipeline was judged likely to have produced a cluster of highly shared sequence variants as a technical artifact. In a later analysis, around 17,000 TCR beta sequences were associated with specific HLA alleles at a false discovery rate of 0.05. Correlated functional status among segregating V segments might be attributable to linkage disequilibrium, but an unknown experimental factor could not be ruled out. A later analysis found that TCR association rates varied across HLA loci, with DRB1 alleles showing the most associated TCRs and HLA-C alleles the fewest. The presence/absence analyses assumed that sequencing depth was roughly uniform across donors, and that assumption may not be true. In both the original and validation cohorts, the classifier was reported to diagnose cytomegalovirus status with high specificity and sensitivity. The authors suggested that the approach could potentially be generalized to other disease states and immunological phenotypes. In a later analysis, HLA-associated TCR beta chains were found to be more clonally expanded and to have lower generation probabilities than equally common non-associated chains. A further reported finding was that TCR beta sequences accurately predicted the HLA-A and HLA-B alleles for most subjects in the first cohort. Most CMV-associated TCR beta chains appeared to be HLA-restricted in a later analysis, and the HLA associations seemed to be driven largely by CMV exposure. In vitro tests confirmed that a few of the cytomegalovirus-associated TCR beta chains recognize cytomegalovirus antigens. Because HLA typing was unavailable for some donors at each locus, only the typed subset was used in association tests. Most TCR sequences were observed very rarely across donors, whereas some public TCRs were present in many individuals. Strong co-occurrence of HLA alleles, especially DR and DQ, made assigning TCR associations to individual alleles difficult. In an earlier analysis of approximately 590 of the donors, most TCR beta V segments appeared in productive rearrangements about 87% or about 30% of the time, broadly matching IMGT annotations. A total of around 150 TCR beta chains were listed by the study as associated with cytomegalovirus. Compared with the roughly 710-donor mean, donors in an Asian-associated ancestry cluster had fewer N-insertions in productive TCRs, according to a later genetic analysis. The earlier analysis of fewer than 750 of the donors excluded approximately 15 rarely observed V segments, including chromosome 9 orphons, because counts were too low. V-gene and J-gene trimming of TCR beta chains was associated with a missense DCLRE1C variant in a later genetic analysis, and the association was replicated in an independent cohort. Some IMGT-functional V segments, including TRBV6-2 and TRBV6-3, could not be distinguished by the 87-base-pair reads and were therefore excluded.

The germline V gene specifies KGHSH as CDR1 and LQKENI as CDR2. CDR3 length: 16 amino acids, cysteine to phenylalanine. Of the read, only the CDR3 DNA is kept; its 48 bases are in frame from base 1. The V and J ends are trimmed by 3 bases and 7 bases, leaving 19 bases between them. The chain is assembled from TRBV18 and TRBJ1-3, with the D gene not clear enough to name. This sequence originates from a man aged 50 or older in good health and CMV-seronegative. Sequencing was performed on PBMCs. CDR3 reads: CASSPIFDTTKNTIYF. The sequence in DNA is TGTGCCAGCTCACCGATCTTCGACACAACGAAGAACACCATATATTTT.